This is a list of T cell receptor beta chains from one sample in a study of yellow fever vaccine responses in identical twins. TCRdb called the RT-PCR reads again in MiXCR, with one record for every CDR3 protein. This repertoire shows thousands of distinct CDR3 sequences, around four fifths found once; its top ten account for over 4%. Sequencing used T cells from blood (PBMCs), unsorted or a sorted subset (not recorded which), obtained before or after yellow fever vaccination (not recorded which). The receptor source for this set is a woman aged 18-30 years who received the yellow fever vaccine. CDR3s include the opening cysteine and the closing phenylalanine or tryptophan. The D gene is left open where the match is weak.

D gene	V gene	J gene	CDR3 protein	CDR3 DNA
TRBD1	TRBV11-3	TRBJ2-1	CASSVTGTGGSIQQFF	TGTGCCAGCAGCGTGACCGGGACAGGGGGATCAATACAGCAGTTCTTC
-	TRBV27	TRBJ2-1	CASSPHLGPLLRNEQFF	TGTGCCAGCAGTCCCCATTTGGGGCCGCTGCTGCGCAATGAGCAGTTCTTC
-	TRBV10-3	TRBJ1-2	CAISERSLNYGYTF	TGTGCCATCAGTGAGCGTAGTCTTAACTATGGCTACACCTTC
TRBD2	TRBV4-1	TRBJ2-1	CASSQATGTTTNEQFF	TGCGCCAGCAGCCAAGCCACCGGGACTACTACCAATGAGCAGTTCTTC
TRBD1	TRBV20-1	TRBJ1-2	CSARDGTGGRYGYTF	TGCAGTGCTAGAGATGGGACAGGGGGTAGATATGGCTACACCTTC
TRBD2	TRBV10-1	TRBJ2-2	CATSRNPMLAANTGELFF	TGCGCCACCTCTCGGAACCCCATGCTAGCGGCGAACACCGGGGAGCTGTTTTTT
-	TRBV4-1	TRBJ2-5	CASSLQLAETQYF	TGCGCCAGCAGCCTTCAGTTGGCGGAGACCCAGTACTTC
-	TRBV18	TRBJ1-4	CASSRNGATNEKLFF	TGTGCCAGCTCACGTAACGGGGCAACTAATGAAAAACTGTTTTTT
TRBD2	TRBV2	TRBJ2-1	CASSERLAVFVDEQFF	TGTGCCAGCAGTGAAAGACTAGCGGTCTTCGTGGATGAGCAGTTCTTC
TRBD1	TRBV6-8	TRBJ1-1	CASSRDRGDTEAFF	TGTGCCAGCAGTCGCGACAGGGGTGACACTGAAGCTTTCTTT
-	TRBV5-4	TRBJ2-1	CASSLDYGISSNEQFF	TGTGCCAGCAGCTTGGACTACGGGATCTCATCCAATGAGCAGTTCTTC
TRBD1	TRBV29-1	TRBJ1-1	CSVAQGVGTEAFF	TGCAGCGTGGCACAGGGGGTAGGGACTGAAGCTTTCTTT
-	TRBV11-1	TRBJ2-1	CASSLEGPELYNEQFF	TGTGCCAGCAGCCTCGAAGGGCCCGAGCTTTACAATGAGCAGTTCTTC
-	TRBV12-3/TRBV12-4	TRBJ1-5	CASRHTGTRQPQHF	TGTGCCAGCAGGCACACAGGGACTAGGCAGCCCCAGCATTTT